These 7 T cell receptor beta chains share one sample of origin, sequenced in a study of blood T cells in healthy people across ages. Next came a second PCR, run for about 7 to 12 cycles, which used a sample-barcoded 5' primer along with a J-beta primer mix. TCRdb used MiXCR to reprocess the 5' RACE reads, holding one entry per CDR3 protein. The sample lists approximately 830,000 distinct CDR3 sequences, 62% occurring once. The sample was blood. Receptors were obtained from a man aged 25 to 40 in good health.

The CDR3: CASSAPGYQPQHF. The CDR3 bases are TGTGCCAGCAGCGCCCCAGGCTATCAGCCCCAGCATTTT. The rearrangement joins TRBV12-3 or TRBV12-4 to TRBJ1-5; D uncertain. This CDR3 is built from 13 residues. V was clipped by 6 bases and J by 5 bases, with 11 bases between them.

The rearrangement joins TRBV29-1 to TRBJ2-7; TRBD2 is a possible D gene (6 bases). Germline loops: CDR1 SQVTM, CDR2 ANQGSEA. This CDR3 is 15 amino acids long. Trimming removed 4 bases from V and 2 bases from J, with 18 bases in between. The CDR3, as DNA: TGCAGCGTTGGGGTCACTAGCCGGGACCCCTACGAGCAGTACTTC. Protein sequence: CSVGVTSRDPYEQYF.

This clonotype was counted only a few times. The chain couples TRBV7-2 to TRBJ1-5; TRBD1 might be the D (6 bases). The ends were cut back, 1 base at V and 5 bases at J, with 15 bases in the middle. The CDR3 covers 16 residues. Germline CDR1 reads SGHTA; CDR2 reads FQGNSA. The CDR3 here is CASSLEGGANDQPQHF. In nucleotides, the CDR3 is TGTGCCAGCAGCTTAGAGGGGGGCGCTAACGATCAGCCCCAGCATTTT.

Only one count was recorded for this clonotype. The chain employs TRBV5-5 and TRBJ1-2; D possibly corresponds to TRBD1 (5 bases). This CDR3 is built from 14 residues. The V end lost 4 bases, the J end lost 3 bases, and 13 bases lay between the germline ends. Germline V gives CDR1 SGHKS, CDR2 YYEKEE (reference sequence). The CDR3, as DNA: TGTGCCAGCAGCCGCGTGGGACCTCACTATGGCTACACCTTC. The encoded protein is CASSRVGPHYGYTF.

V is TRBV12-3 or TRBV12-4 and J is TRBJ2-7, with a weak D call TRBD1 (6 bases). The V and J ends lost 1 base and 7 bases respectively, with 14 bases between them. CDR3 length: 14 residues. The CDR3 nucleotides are TGTGCCAGCAGTTTAGATCAGGGGACGAGGGAGCAGTACTTC. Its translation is CASSLDQGTREQYF.

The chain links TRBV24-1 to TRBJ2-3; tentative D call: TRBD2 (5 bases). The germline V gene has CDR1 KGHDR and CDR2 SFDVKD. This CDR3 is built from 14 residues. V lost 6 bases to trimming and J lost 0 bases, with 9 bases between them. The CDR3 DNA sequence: TGTGCCACCAGTCACCAGCGGAGCACAGATACGCAGTATTTT. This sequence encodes CATSHQRSTDTQYF.

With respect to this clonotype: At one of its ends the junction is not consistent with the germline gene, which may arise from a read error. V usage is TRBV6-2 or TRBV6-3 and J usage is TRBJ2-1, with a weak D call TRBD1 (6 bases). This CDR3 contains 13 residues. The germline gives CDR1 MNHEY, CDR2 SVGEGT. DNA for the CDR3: TGTACCAGCAGTAGAAACAGGGAAAATGAGCAGTTCTTC. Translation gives CTSSRNRENEQFF.